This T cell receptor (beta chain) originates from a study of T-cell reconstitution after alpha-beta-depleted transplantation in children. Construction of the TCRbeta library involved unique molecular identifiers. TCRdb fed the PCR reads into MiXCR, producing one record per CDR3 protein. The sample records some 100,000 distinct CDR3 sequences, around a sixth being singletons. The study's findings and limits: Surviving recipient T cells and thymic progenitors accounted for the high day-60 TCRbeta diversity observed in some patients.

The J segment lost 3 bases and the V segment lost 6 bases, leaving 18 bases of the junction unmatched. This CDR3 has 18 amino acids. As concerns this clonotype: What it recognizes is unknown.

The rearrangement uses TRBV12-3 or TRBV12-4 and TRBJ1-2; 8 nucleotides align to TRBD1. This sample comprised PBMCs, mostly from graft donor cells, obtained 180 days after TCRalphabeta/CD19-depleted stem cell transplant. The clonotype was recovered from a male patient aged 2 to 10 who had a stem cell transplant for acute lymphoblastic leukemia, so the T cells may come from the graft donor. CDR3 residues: CASSYSSDRGQRDYGYTF. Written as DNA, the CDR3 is TGTGCCAGCAGCTACTCCTCCGACAGGGGCCAACGAGACTATGGCTACACCTTC.